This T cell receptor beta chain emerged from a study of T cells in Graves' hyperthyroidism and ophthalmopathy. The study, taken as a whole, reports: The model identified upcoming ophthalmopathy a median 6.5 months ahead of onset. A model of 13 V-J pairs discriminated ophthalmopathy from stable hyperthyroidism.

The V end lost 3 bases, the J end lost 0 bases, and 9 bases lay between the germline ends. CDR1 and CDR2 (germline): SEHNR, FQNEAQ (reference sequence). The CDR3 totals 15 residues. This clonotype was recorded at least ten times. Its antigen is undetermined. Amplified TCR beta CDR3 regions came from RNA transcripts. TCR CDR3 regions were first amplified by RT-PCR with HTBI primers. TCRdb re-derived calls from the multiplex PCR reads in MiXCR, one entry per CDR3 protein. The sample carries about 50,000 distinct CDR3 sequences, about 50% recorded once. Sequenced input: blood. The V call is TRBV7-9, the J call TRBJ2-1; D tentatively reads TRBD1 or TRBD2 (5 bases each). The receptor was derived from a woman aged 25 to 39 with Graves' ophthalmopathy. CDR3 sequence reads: CASSFWGSSYNEQFF. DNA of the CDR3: TGTGCCAGCAGCTTCTGGGGGAGCTCCTACAATGAGCAGTTCTTC.